This TCR beta chain derives from a study of vaccination and CD4 T cells after COVID-19. On this clonotype itself: Its target is unknown.

Treatment of the sample: roughly 10-day PBMC culture with coronavirus spike peptide pools or control peptides (ViraFEST assay). The Oncomine TCR Beta short-read assay sequenced DNA from cultured CD4+ T cells. MiXCR, applied by TCRdb to the PCR reads, yields one record per CDR3 protein. Among about 20,000 distinct CDR3 sequences, 60% to 75% were seen once, and the ten largest hold around 3.8%. Germline-derived CDR1 and CDR2 are SGHTA and FQGNSA. Unmatched junction bases numbered 7, after V lost 3 bases and J lost 6 bases. The CDR3 totals 14 residues. The J gene is TRBJ2-7, the V gene TRBV7-2; 8 bases line up with TRBD1. The sample comprised CD4+ T cells from blood, cultured in vitro. This TCR derives from a human donor who had recovered from COVID-19. CDR3 region: CASSFRQGAGEQYF. DNA of the CDR3: TGTGCCAGCAGCTTCAGGCAGGGGGCGGGCGAGCAGTACTTC.